The clone carrying this T cell receptor (beta chain) was seen many times. What it binds is unknown. The sample comes from a study of regulatory T cells in long-lasting Graves disease. The study, taken as a whole, reports: Repertoires from persistent disease leaned toward TRBV28, TRBJ1-2 and TRBJ2-5.

The time point: newly diagnosed GD, antithyroid drugs for less than 3 months. The authors made the TCR library using RNA they extracted from PBMCs. Per American Thyroid Association guidelines, Graves' disease was diagnosed. Per the germline V gene, CDR1 is MNHEY and CDR2 is SVGEGT. The CDR3 is made up of 19 amino acids. Between the trimmed V and J ends, which lost 0 bases and 0 bases, there was a span of 18 bases. CDR3 regions were amplified by Arm-PCR using iRepertoire HTBI primers to build TCR beta libraries. TCRdb processed the multiplex PCR reads anew with MiXCR; each CDR3 protein has one entry. Of approximately 400,000 distinct CDR3 sequences in the sample, 14% to 15% were seen once. A further study also used this sample, focusing on T cells in Graves' hyperthyroidism and ophthalmopathy. That source notes: These patients, aged 18 to 65, had recently diagnosed hyperthyroidism lasting under 2 months. From stable hyperthyroidism, ophthalmopathy was set apart by a 13 V-J model.

The chain has TRBV6-2 or TRBV6-3 and TRBJ1-5; the D is unclear. This sequence was found in a woman aged 40 to 50 with Graves disease. Source: peripheral blood mononuclear cells (PBMCs), taken at new diagnosis, from a patient treated with antithyroid drugs. The CDR3 nucleotides are TGTGCCAGCAGTTACTCGACCATAAAGACAAGATATAGCAATCAGCCCCAGCATTTT. Protein sequence: CASSYSTIKTRYSNQPQHF.